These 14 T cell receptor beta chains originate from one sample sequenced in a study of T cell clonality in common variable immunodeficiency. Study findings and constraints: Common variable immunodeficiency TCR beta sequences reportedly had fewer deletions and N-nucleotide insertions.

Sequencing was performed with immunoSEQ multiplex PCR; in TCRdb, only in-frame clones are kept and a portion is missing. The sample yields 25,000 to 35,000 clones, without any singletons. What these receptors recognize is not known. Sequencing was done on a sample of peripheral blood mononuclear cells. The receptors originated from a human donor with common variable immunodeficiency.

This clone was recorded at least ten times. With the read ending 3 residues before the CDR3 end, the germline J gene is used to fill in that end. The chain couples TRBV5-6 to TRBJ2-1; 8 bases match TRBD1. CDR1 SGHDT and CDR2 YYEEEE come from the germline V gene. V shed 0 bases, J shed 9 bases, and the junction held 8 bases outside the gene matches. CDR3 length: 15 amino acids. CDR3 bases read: TGTGCCAGCAGCTTGGGGACAGGGAAGTTCGCTGAG. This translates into CASSLGTGKFAE. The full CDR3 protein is CASSLGTGKFAEQFF.

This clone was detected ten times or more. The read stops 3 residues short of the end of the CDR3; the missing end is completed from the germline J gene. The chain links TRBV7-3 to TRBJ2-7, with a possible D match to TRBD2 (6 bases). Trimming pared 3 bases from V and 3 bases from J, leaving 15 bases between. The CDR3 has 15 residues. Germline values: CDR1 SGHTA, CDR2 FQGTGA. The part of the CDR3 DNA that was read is TGTGCCAGCAGCTTGGCCCCCGGGACTTACTACGAG. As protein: CASSLAPGTYYE. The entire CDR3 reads CASSLAPGTYYEQYF.

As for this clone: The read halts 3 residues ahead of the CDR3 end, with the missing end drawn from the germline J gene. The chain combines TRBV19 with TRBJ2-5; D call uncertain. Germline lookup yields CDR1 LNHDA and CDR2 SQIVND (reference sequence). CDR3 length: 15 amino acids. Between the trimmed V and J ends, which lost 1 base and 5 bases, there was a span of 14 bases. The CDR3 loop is CASSIANAKGETQYF. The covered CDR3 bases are TGTGCCAGTAGTATAGCGAATGCCAAAGGGGAGACC.

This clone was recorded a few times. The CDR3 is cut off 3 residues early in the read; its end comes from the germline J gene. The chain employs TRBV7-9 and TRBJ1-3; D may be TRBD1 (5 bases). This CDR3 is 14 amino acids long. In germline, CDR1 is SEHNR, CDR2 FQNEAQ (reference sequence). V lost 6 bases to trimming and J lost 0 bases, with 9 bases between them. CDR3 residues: CASRQGPSGNTIYF. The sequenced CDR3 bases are TGTGCCAGCAGGCAGGGTCCCTCTGGAAACACC.

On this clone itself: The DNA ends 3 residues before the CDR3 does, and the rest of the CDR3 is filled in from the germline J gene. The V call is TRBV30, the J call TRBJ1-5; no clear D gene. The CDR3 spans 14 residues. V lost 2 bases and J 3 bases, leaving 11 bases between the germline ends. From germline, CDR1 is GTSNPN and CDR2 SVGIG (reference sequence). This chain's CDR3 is CAWSFGTYNQPQHF. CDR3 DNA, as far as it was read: TGTGCCTGGAGTTTCGGTACTTACAATCAGCCC.

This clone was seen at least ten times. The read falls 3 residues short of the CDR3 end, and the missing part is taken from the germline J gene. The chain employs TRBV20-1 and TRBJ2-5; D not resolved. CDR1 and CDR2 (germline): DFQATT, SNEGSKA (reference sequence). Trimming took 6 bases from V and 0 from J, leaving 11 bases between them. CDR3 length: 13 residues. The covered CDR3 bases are TGCAGTGCCTCCCGACTTTACCAAGAGACC. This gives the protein CSASRLYQET. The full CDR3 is CSASRLYQETQYF.

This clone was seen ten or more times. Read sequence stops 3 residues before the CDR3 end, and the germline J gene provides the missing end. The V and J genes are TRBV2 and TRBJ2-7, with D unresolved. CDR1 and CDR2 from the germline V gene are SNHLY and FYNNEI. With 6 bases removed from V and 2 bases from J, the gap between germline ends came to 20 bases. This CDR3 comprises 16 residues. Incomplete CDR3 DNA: TGTGCCAGCAGCGTACCCCCTACGCGTTTAACCTACGAG. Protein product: CASSVPPTRLTYE. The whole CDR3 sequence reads CASSVPPTRLTYEQYF.

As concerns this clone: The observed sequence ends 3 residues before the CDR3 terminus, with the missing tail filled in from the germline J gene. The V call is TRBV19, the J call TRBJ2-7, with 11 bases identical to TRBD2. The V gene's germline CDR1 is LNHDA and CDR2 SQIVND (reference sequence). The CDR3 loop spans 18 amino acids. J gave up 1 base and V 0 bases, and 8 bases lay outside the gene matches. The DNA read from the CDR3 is TGTGCCAGTAGTATAGATCCCGGACTAGCGGGTCTGTCCTACGAG. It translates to CASSIDPGLAGLSYE. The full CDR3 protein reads CASSIDPGLAGLSYEQYF.

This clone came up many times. The DNA read from the CDR3 is TGTGCCAGCAGGCTTTGGAGGGGCCCTGAA. It specifies CASRLWRGPE. The complete CDR3 protein is CASRLWRGPEAFF. This rearrangement joins TRBV28 to TRBJ1-1; D is perhaps TRBD1 (5 bases). The read comes to an end 3 residues before the CDR3 does, leaving the germline J gene to fill in the end. Deletions cut 6 bases from V and 6 bases from J, with 14 bases between. The CDR3 runs to 13 residues. Per the germline V gene, CDR1 is MDHEN and CDR2 is SYDVKM. Filled out from reference TRBV28 and TRBJ1-1, the complete variable domain reads DVKVTQSSRYLVKRTGEKVFLECVQDMDHENMFWYRQDPGLGLRLIYFSYDVKMKEKGDIPEGYSVSREKKERFSLILESASTNQTSMYLCASRLWRGPEAFFGQGTRLTVV.

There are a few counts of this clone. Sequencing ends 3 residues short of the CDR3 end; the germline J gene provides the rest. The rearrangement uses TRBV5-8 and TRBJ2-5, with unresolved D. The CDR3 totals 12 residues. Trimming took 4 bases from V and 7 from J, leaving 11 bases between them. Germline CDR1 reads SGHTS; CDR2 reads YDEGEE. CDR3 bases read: TGTGCCAGCAGCGGAGACAAATGGACC. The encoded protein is CASSGDKWT. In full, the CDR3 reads CASSGDKWTQYF.

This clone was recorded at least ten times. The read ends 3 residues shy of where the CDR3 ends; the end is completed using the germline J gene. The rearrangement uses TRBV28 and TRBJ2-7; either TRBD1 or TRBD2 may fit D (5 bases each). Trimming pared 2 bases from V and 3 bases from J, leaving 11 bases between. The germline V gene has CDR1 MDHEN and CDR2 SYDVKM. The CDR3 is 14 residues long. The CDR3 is CASSLGHGSYEQYF. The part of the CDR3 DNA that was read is TGTGCCAGCAGTTTAGGACATGGGAGCTACGAG.

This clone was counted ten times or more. The covered CDR3 bases are TGTGCCAGCAGCTTGGGGGGGAACACTGAA. This encodes CASSLGGNTE. In full, the CDR3 reads CASSLGGNTEAFF. The V call is TRBV11-1, the J call TRBJ1-1, with a tentative D call TRBD1 (5 bases). The read terminates 3 residues ahead of where the CDR3 ends, so the germline J gene completes it. Per the germline V gene, CDR1 is SGHAT and CDR2 is FQDESV (reference sequence). With 3 bases removed from V and 1 base from J, the gap between germline ends came to 6 bases. The length of the CDR3 is 13 residues.

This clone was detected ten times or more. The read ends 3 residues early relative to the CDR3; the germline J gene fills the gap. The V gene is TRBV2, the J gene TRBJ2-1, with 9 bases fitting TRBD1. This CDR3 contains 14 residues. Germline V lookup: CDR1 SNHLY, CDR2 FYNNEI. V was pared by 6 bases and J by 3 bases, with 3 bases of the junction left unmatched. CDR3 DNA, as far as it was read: TGTGCCAGCAGGGACAGGGGTGTCTACAATGAG. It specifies CASRDRGVYNE. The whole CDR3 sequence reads CASRDRGVYNEQFF.

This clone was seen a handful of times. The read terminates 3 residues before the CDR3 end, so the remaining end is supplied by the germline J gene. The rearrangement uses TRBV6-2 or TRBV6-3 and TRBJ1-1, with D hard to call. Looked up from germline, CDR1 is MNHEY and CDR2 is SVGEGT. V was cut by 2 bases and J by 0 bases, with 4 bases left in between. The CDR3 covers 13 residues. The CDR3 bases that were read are TGTGCCAGCAGTTACAGGGTGAACACTGAA. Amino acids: CASSYRVNTE. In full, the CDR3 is CASSYRVNTEAFF.